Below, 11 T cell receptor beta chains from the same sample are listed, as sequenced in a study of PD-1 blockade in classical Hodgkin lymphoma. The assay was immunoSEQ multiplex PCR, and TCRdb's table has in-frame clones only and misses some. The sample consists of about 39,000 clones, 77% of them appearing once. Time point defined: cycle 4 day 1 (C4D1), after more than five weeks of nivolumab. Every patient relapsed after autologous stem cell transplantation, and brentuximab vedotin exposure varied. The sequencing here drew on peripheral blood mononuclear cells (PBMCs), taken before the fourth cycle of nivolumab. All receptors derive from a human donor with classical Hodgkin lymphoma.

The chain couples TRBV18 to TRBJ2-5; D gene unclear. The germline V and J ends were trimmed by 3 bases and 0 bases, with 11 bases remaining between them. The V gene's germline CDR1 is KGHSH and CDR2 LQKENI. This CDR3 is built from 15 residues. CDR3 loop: CASSPLPADQETQYF. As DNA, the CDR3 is TGTGCCAGCTCACCCCTCCCTGCGGACCAAGAGACCCAGTACTTC.

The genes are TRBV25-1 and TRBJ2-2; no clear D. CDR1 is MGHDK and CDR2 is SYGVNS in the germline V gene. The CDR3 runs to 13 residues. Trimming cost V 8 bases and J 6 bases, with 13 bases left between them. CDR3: CASLSPYPGELFF. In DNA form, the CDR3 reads TGTGCCAGCCTCAGTCCCTACCCCGGGGAGCTGTTTTTT.

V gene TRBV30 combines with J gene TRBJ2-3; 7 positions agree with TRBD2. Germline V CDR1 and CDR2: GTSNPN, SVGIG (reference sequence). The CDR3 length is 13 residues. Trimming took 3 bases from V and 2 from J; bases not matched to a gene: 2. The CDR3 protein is CAWRRGSTDTQYF. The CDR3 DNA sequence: TGTGCCTGGAGGCGGGGGTCCACAGATACGCAGTATTTT.

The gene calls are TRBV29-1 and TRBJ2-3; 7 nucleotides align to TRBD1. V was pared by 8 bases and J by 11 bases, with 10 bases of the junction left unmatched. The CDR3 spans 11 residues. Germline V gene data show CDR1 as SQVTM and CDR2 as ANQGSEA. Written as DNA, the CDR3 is TGCAGCACAGGGAAGGGGGCTGAGCAGTATTTT. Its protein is CSTGKGAEQYF.

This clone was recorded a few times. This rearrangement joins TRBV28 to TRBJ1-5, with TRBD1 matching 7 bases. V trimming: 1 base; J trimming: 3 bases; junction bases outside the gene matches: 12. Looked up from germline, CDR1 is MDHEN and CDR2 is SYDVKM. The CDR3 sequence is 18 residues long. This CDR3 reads CASSLFSQSRGFNQPQHF. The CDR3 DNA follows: TGTGCCAGCAGTTTATTCTCCCAATCCAGGGGGTTCAATCAGCCCCAGCATTTT.

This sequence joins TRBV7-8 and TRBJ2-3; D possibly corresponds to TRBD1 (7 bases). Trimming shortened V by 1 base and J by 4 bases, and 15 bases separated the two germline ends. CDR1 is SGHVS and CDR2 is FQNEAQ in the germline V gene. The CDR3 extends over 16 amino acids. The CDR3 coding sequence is TGTGCCAGCAGCTTAGTGCGCAGGGGGGTAGCAGATACGCAGTATTTT. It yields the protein CASSLVRRGVADTQYF.

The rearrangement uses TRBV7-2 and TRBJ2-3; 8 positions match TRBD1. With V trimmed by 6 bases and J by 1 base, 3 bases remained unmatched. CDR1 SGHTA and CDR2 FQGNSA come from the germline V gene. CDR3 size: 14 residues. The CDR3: CASRETGGTDTQYF. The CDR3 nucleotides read TGTGCCAGCAGAGAGACAGGGGGCACAGATACGCAGTATTTT.

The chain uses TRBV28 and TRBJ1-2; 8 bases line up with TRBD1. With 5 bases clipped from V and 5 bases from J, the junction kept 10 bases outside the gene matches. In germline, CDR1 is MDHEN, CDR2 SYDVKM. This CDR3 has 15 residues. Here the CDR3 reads CASSVGQGANYGYTF. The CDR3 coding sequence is TGTGCCAGCAGTGTAGGTCAGGGGGCGAATTATGGCTACACCTTC.

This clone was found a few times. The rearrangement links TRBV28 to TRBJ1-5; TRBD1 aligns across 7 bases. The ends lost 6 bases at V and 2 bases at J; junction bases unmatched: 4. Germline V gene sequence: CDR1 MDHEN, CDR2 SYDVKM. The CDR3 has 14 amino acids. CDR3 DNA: TGTGCCAGCAGCCACAGGGGAGGCAATCAGCCCCAGCATTTT. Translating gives CASSHRGGNQPQHF.

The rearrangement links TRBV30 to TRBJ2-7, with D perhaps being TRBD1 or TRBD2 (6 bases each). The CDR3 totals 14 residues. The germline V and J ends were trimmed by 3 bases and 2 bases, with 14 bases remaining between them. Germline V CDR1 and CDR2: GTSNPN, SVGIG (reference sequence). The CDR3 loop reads CAWSGGRGTYEQYF. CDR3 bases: TGTGCCTGGAGCGGGGGCAGGGGAACCTACGAGCAGTACTTC. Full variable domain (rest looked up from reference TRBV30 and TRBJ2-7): SQTIHQWPATLVQPVGSPLSLECTVEGTSNPNLYWYRQAAGRGLQLLFYSVGIGQISSEVPQNLSASRPQDRQFILSSKKLLLSDSGFYLCAWSGGRGTYEQYFGPGTRLTVT.

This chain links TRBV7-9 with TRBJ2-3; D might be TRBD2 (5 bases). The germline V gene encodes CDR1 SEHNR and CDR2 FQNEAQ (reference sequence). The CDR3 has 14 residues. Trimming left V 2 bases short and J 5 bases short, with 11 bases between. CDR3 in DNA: TGTGCCAGCAGCTTAAGAGGGCTCGGAGATACGCAGTATTTT. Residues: CASSLRGLGDTQYF.